What follows are 27 T cell receptor beta chains derived from one specimen sequenced in a study of T cell responses to AZD1222 COVID-19 vaccine. Using immunoSEQ multiplex PCR, the repertoire was profiled, and TCRdb retains in-frame clones only, with some absent. The table shows 25,000 to 30,000 clones, with roughly nine tenths occurring only once. The source was peripheral blood, collected on day 0 of AZD1222 vaccination. The receptors were sampled from an adult in good health.

The chain joins TRBV4-1 to TRBJ1-1, with a possible D match to TRBD1 (6 bases). The V and J ends lost 0 bases and 0 bases respectively, with 8 bases between them. The CDR3 runs to 15 residues. Per the germline V gene, CDR1 is MGHRA and CDR2 is YSYEKL. The CDR3 spells CASSQEGQLNTEAFF. The CDR3 DNA reads TGCGCCAGCAGCCAAGAAGGACAGTTGAACACTGAAGCTTTCTTT.

The V gene is TRBV5-6, the J gene TRBJ2-7; D perhaps matches TRBD2 (6 bases). This CDR3 has 15 residues. V gave up 1 base and J gave up 0 bases, with 11 bases separating them. Per germline, CDR1 SGHDT and CDR2 YYEEEE. The CDR3 DNA reads as TGTGCCAGCAGCTTGAGCGGAGGGATCTCCTACGAGCAGTACTTC. It is translated as CASSLSGGISYEQYF.

This clone was seen only once. The V and J genes are TRBV4-1 and TRBJ2-7, with 14 bases that match TRBD2. With V trimmed by 3 bases and J by 0 bases, 7 bases remained unmatched. The CDR3 runs 18 residues. Germline loops: CDR1 MGHRA, CDR2 YSYEKL. CDR3 sequence: CASSQLTSGRAVSYEQYF. The CDR3 region has the DNA TGCGCCAGCAGCCAGCTGACTAGCGGGAGGGCCGTCTCCTACGAGCAGTACTTC.

The gene calls are TRBV27 and TRBJ2-7, with TRBD2 matching over 7 bases. The CDR3 extends over 14 amino acids. Germline CDR1 reads MNHEY; CDR2 reads SMNVEV (reference sequence). V trimming: 6 bases; J trimming: 7 bases; junction bases outside the gene matches: 12. The CDR3 DNA follows: TGTGCCAGCAGCTCCCTGGGAGGGCCGAGTGAGCAGTACTTC. This gives the protein CASSSLGGPSEQYF.

This clone was recorded only once. This CDR3 is CASSLDRSNEKLFF. The CDR3 DNA follows: TGTGCCAGCAGCTTAGACAGATCAAATGAAAAACTGTTTTTT. The genes are TRBV5-6 and TRBJ1-4; D may be TRBD1 (5 bases). V lost 2 bases to trimming and J lost 5 bases, with 10 bases between them. Germline assignment: CDR1 SGHDT and CDR2 YYEEEE. The CDR3 extends over 14 amino acids.

This rearrangement joins TRBV18 to TRBJ1-2; D might be TRBD1 (5 bases). V was shortened by 2 bases and J by 4 bases, with 5 bases between the two germline ends. Germline lookup yields CDR1 KGHSH and CDR2 LQKENI. The length of the CDR3 is 12 residues. The CDR3, as DNA: TGTGCCAGCTCACCAGGGGGCTATGGCTACACCTTC. Translating gives CASSPGGYGYTF.

This chain uses TRBV7-2 with TRBJ1-2, with D possibly matching TRBD1 (5 bases). V lost 5 bases, J lost 5 bases, and 15 bases lay in between. The CDR3 consists of 14 residues. CDR1 and CDR2 from the germline V gene are SGHTA and FQGNSA. The chain's CDR3 is CASSPPGQFYGYTF. CDR3 nucleotide sequence: TGTGCCAGCAGCCCCCCAGGGCAGTTTTATGGCTACACCTTC. Full variable domain (missing parts from reference TRBV7-2 and TRBJ1-2): GAGVSQSPSNKVTEKGKDVELRCDPISGHTALYWYRQSLGQGLEFLIYFQGNSAPDKSGLPSDRFSAERTGGSVSTLTIQRTQQEDSAVYLCASSPPGQFYGYTFGSGTRLTVV.

This chain uses TRBV7-2 with TRBJ1-1; D not resolved. This CDR3 spans 14 amino acids. Germline V lookup: CDR1 SGHTA, CDR2 FQGNSA. The V and J ends lost 1 base and 1 base respectively, with 7 bases between them. Written as DNA, the CDR3 is TGTGCCAGCAGCTTAGGTCGGGAGAACACTGAAGCTTTCTTT. This codes for CASSLGRENTEAFF.

The genes are TRBV11-2 and TRBJ2-7; D is possibly TRBD2 (5 bases). V lost 5 bases to trimming and J lost 3 bases, with 14 bases between them. This CDR3 contains 14 residues. Germline CDR1 SGHAT, CDR2 FQNNGV. CDR3 protein: CASSPYRGSYEQYF. The CDR3 DNA reads as TGTGCCAGCAGCCCCTACCGTGGGAGCTACGAGCAGTACTTC.

The chain combines TRBV4-3 with TRBJ1-6; D is unclear. Germline CDR1 reads LGHNA; CDR2 reads YSLEER. Trimming cost V 0 bases and J 10 bases, with 7 bases left between them. CDR3 size: 13 residues. The CDR3 protein is CASSQDLGSPLHF. CDR3 bases: TGCGCCAGCAGCCAAGATTTAGGCTCACCCCTCCACTTT.

The CDR3 nucleotides are TGTGCCAGCAGACCCGGGACTAGCTTTTTGAATGAGCAGTTCTTC. Translation gives CASRPGTSFLNEQFF. The chain couples TRBV5-8 to TRBJ2-1, with 9 nucleotides matching TRBD2. V shed 5 bases, J shed 7 bases, and the junction held 10 bases outside the gene matches. This CDR3 region has 15 residues. CDR1 and CDR2 (germline): SGHTS, YDEGEE.

The genes are TRBV18 and TRBJ1-1; D is perhaps TRBD1 (6 bases). With 3 bases removed from V and 0 bases from J, the gap between germline ends came to 14 bases. Germline V gives CDR1 KGHSH, CDR2 LQKENI. The CDR3 is made up of 16 amino acids. The CDR3 DNA reads as TGTGCCAGCTCACCCCCGGGACACCTCATGAACACTGAAGCTTTCTTT. This translates into CASSPPGHLMNTEAFF.

The CDR3 spells CASSLAGEMNTEAFF. DNA for the CDR3: TGTGCCAGCAGCTTGGCCGGGGAAATGAACACTGAAGCTTTCTTT. This chain connects TRBV7-8 to TRBJ1-1, with D unclear. Trimming removed 3 bases at V and 0 bases at J, with 11 bases between. This CDR3 is built from 15 residues. The germline V gene has CDR1 SGHVS and CDR2 FQNEAQ.

The rearrangement links TRBV6-2 or TRBV6-3 to TRBJ1-6; D gene uncertain. V lost 2 bases and J 7 bases, leaving 3 bases between the germline ends. Germline-derived CDR1 and CDR2 are MNHEY and SVGEGT. The CDR3 totals 12 residues. CDR3 DNA: TGTGCCAGCAGTTACCGGAATTCACCCCTCCACTTT. It yields the protein CASSYRNSPLHF.

This clone has a handful of counts. J is TRBJ1-4 and V is TRBV16; possibly TRBD1 for D (5 bases). This CDR3 contains 12 residues. The germline V gene has CDR1 KGHSY and CDR2 FQNENV. The V and J ends lost 2 bases and 14 bases respectively, with 12 bases between them. In DNA, the CDR3 is TGTGCCAGCAGCCAACCGGGGCGCGACCTGTTTTTT. This sequence encodes CASSQPGRDLFF.

This sequence joins TRBV4-1 and TRBJ1-6, with D maybe TRBD1 (5 bases). The CDR3 sequence is 16 residues long. Trimming removed 1 base from V and 8 bases from J, with 15 bases in between. Germline CDR1 is MGHRA and CDR2 is YSYEKL. The CDR3 nucleotides read TGCGCCAGCAGCCAAGGCACTTTGGGGCGGGATTCACCCCTCCACTTT. The encoded protein is CASSQGTLGRDSPLHF.

The table lists this clone with a count of one. The rearrangement joins TRBV5-8 to TRBJ2-2, with D maybe TRBD2 (7 bases). V was trimmed by 5 bases and J by 4 bases, leaving 12 bases between them. The V gene's germline CDR1 is SGHTS and CDR2 YDEGEE. The CDR3 runs to 14 residues. The CDR3 protein is CASRGGRGTGELFF. The CDR3, as DNA: TGTGCCAGCAGGGGGGGGCGCGGCACCGGGGAGCTGTTTTTT.

The V and J genes are TRBV27 and TRBJ2-7; D gene unclear. Germline V gives CDR1 MNHEY, CDR2 SMNVEV (reference sequence). This CDR3 region has 15 residues. V lost 5 bases and J 0 bases, leaving 14 bases between the germline ends. This CDR3 reads CASSPFGWSSYEQYF. In DNA form, the CDR3 reads TGTGCCAGCAGTCCCTTCGGGTGGAGCTCCTACGAGCAGTACTTC.

This chain connects TRBV5-4 to TRBJ1-2, with 11 bases identical to TRBD1. Germline CDR1 and CDR2: SGHNT and YYREEE (reference sequence). Trimming removed 3 bases from V and 1 base from J; junction bases left unmatched: 5. The CDR3 runs 16 residues. CDR3 residues: CASSSPGQGGNYGYTF. CDR3 coding DNA: TGTGCCAGCAGCTCTCCGGGACAGGGGGGTAACTATGGCTACACCTTC.

This rearrangement joins TRBV5-5 to TRBJ1-6; D is uncertain. The CDR3 has 14 amino acids. Germline loops: CDR1 SGHKS, CDR2 YYEKEE (reference sequence). The V end was cut by 3 bases, the J end by 6 bases, with 10 bases between. CDR3 bases: TGTGCCAGCAGCTCCCTAGCCTTTAATTCACCCCTCCACTTT. Translation: CASSSLAFNSPLHF.

This chain links TRBV4-3 with TRBJ2-1, with 7 bases aligning to TRBD2. V lost 0 bases, J lost 7 bases, and 18 bases stayed unmatched. This CDR3 region has 19 residues. Germline V gives CDR1 LGHNA, CDR2 YSLEER. This CDR3 reads CASSQEEWSPRGVGNEQFF. CDR3 bases: TGCGCCAGCAGCCAAGAAGAATGGTCCCCTCGGGGGGTTGGGAATGAGCAGTTCTTC.

The chain joins TRBV28 to TRBJ2-1; D possibly corresponds to TRBD2 (5 bases). Per the germline V gene, CDR1 is MDHEN and CDR2 is SYDVKM. The CDR3 is 16 amino acids. Trimming shortened V by 4 bases and J by 7 bases, and 20 bases separated the two germline ends. CDR3: CASSSFTSLTGNEQFF. CDR3 DNA sequence: TGTGCCAGCAGTTCCTTTACTAGTCTTACTGGGAATGAGCAGTTCTTC. The full variable domain, in which reference TRBV28 and TRBJ2-1 provide the parts outside the CDR3, is DVKVTQSSRYLVKRTGEKVFLECVQDMDHENMFWYRQDPGLGLRLIYFSYDVKMKEKGDIPEGYSVSREKKERFSLILESASTNQTSMYLCASSSFTSLTGNEQFFGPGTRLTVL.

The chain has TRBV7-2 and TRBJ2-5, with 7 bases that match TRBD1. V lost 5 bases to trimming and J lost 6 bases; unmatched junction nucleotides: 9. The CDR3 spans 14 residues. Germline-derived CDR1 and CDR2 are SGHTA and FQGNSA. The DNA of the CDR3 is TGTGCCAGCAGCGTCGACAGGGTCCGTAAGACCCAGTACTTC. It encodes CASSVDRVRKTQYF.

This chain links TRBV19 with TRBJ1-1; 7 positions match TRBD1. Trimming at V came to 10 bases and at J to 4 bases, leaving 12 bases not matched to a gene. This CDR3 has 14 amino acids. Germline loops: CDR1 LNHDA, CDR2 SQIVND (reference sequence). The CDR3 nucleotides read TGTGCCACCCAATGGGAGGCAGGGGGCACTGAAGCTTTCTTT. Translating it yields CATQWEAGGTEAFF.

The chain combines TRBV15 with TRBJ2-1; 7 bases align to TRBD1. There are 14 residues in the CDR3. V gave up 5 bases and J gave up 3 bases; unmatched junction bases: 4. The germline CDR1 and CDR2 sequences are LNHNV and YYDKDF (reference sequence). The CDR3 protein is CATSPGGGYNEQFF. The CDR3 DNA sequence: TGTGCCACCAGCCCAGGGGGTGGCTACAATGAGCAGTTCTTC.

This rearrangement joins TRBV19 to TRBJ1-1, with D possibly TRBD1 on 6 matching bases. CDR1 is LNHDA and CDR2 is SQIVND in the germline V gene (reference sequence). Deletions cut 3 bases from V and 1 base from J, with 9 bases between. The CDR3 is 14 amino acids. CDR3 coding DNA: TGTGCCAGTAGTATTGTAGGGGGGAACACTGAAGCTTTCTTT. Translated, it gives CASSIVGGNTEAFF.

The rearrangement uses TRBV5-1 and TRBJ2-1; 8 positions agree with TRBD1. Germline lookup yields CDR1 SGHRS and CDR2 YFSETQ. The CDR3 totals 15 residues. The junction had 5 bases not matched to a gene; V was cut back by 5 bases and J by 1 base. The CDR3 DNA reads as TGCGCCAGCAGTTACCGGGACAGGTCCTACAATGAGCAGTTCTTC. Translation: CASSYRDRSYNEQFF.